What follows is one T cell receptor beta chain and its context. Its antigen is not known. This entry comes from a study of cytomegalovirus exposure and HLA in healthy donors. This PCR relied on a set of 60 Vbeta primers and 13 Jbeta primers. The repertoire was sequenced with immunoSEQ multiplex PCR; TCRdb's copy has only in-frame clones and lacks some. The sample holds some 150,000 clones; 80% to 85% are singletons and the top ten take 0.95% to 1.5%. Study findings and constraints: Published work reported that the classifier diagnosed cytomegalovirus status with high specificity and sensitivity.

CDR1 MNHNY and CDR2 SVGAGI come from the germline V gene (reference sequence). V was clipped by 3 bases and J by 2 bases, with 14 bases between them. This CDR3 spans 15 amino acids. Sequenced: PBMCs. This clonotype was obtained from a female donor in good health and CMV-seronegative. J is TRBJ2-7 and V is TRBV6-6; TRBD1 might be the D (5 bases). CDR3 bases: TGTGCCAGCAGTTATGGGCCGACAGAGCCCTACGAGCAGTACTTC. Translation gives CASSYGPTEPYEQYF.